This T cell receptor beta chain comes out of a study of shared T cell receptors in the human thymus (dated by TCRdb to 2020 to 2023). Background for the entire study: The study examined how the human thymus generates shared, self-reactive T-cell receptor alpha chains.

Taken from cysteine to phenylalanine, the CDR3 has 14 residues. Only the CDR3 DNA stays, 42 bases, in frame from base 1. The germline V gene provides CDR1 SGHRS and CDR2 YFSETQ. From V the trimming removes 4 bases and from J it removes 4 bases, while the gene matches leave 5 bases of the junction unaccounted for. As to this clone: Its antigen is unknown. Base qualities are not at hand, and no much larger clone is one base apart.

Libraries were prepared through the immunoSEQ multiplex PCR assay. In TCRdb, the immuneACCESS table is reduced to in-frame sequences with V and J assigned. These tables do not hold every clone; where another copy was compared, an unresolved V gene accounts for under half, and the others remain unexplained. The sample table shows roughly 500,000 clones, and approximately 78% are seen once. Roughly 0.013% of the sample is in the top ten clones. This sample also belongs to another study, concerning human thymus T cells. In that second paper, the authors write: Donors were immunologically healthy infants undergoing open corrective cardiac surgery for congenital heart defects in Finland. Thymus tissue was collected as surgical resects that were removed during corrective cardiac surgery. V and J gene segment usage appeared biased in both thymic and peripheral blood repertoires. Highly overlapping thymic TCR repertoires among unrelated individuals were reported in the related research. TCR alpha and beta repertoires from under 10 infant thymus samples and a few related peripheral blood samples were characterized in the study. Donor ages ranged from about 7 to 244 days, and the cohort comprised 5 to 7 male and two female infants. Thymocytes were mechanically released from the tissue and were stored as pellets of roughly 9-31 million cells at -70 degrees C. A QIAsymphony instrument was used to extract genomic DNA from the frozen cell pellets. The immunoSEQ multiplex PCR assay was used to amplify the TCRB and TCRAD loci from a standardized amount of quality-controlled genomic DNA. The amplicons spanned the V(D)J region and were long enough to cover the CDR3 and allow V and J genes to be identified. The amplicons were sequenced on an Illumina platform via the commercial immunoSEQ service. Primer bias and sequencing errors were corrected as previously described, and TCRAD and TCRB definitions were based on the IMGT database. immunoSEQ Analyzer 3.0 and VDJTools were used for repertoire analysis, which covered basic statistics, V/J segment usage, diversity estimates, rarefaction and pairwise overlap. Diversity was estimated with Chao1, ChaoE, Efron-Thisted, Shannon and inverse Simpson indices, and also on datasets down-sampled to the smallest sample. Repertoire overlap was determined by strict matching of CDR3 nucleotide sequence, V gene and J gene, and Jaccard-based multidimensional scaling clustering was applied. Thymus samples yielded on average about 810,000 unique TCRB clonotypes, compared with around 79,000 from blood samples.

Recombination linked TRBV5-1 to TRBJ2-3, with 8 junctional bases fitting TRBD2. This TCR was sampled from a boy under two years old with a congenital heart defect. Donor details come from another sample of the same person, matched by shared clones. Sequencing was done on a sample of thymocytes. The CDR3 is CASSKREGPDTQYF. The base sequence is TGCGCCAGCAGCAAACGGGAGGGCCCAGATACGCAGTATTTT.